This T cell receptor (beta chain) derives from a study of OX40 agonist ivuxolimab in advanced cancers. Broadly, across the study: The costimulatory receptor OX40 (CD134) was targeted by ivuxolimab, a fully human IgG2 agonistic monoclonal antibody. Intravenous ivuxolimab was administered to patients every 2 weeks at six dose levels: 0.01, 0.1, 0.3, 1.5, 3 and 10 mg/kg. Of the roughly 52 dose-escalation patients, hepatocellular carcinoma was present in some 19, melanoma in approximately 15, renal cell carcinoma in 9 and head and neck cancer in 9. The dose-escalation cohort was about 87% male with a mean age of about 65 years, ranging from roughly 20 to 80. Patients were allowed to have had prior anti-PD-1, anti-PD-L1 or anti-CTLA-4 therapy, and approximately 43% of the dose-escalation patients had previously received checkpoint inhibitors. Partial responses were achieved by three dose-escalation patients, of whom one had hepatocellular carcinoma and two had cutaneous melanoma. The point of sequencing TCRbeta in the periphery was to test whether ivuxolimab changed TCR sequence diversity and drove clonal T-cell expansion. The paper covers the monotherapy dose-escalation part of the phase I ivuxolimab trial, which included N of about 50 patients.

Patients with a history of autoimmune disease or receiving systemic immunosuppression were excluded from the trial. In every dose cohort, peripheral blood was drawn for TCR sequencing at baseline, cycle 4 day 1, and cycle 7 day 1. Samples came from an open-label, multicenter, first-in-human phase I dose-escalation trial of ivuxolimab. Adults with locally advanced or metastatic melanoma, renal cell carcinoma, hepatocellular carcinoma or head and neck squamous cell carcinoma were enrolled in the trial. CD4+ and CD8+ T cells were sorted separately from peripheral blood before TCR sequencing. The study at large found these results: After ivuxolimab, CD8+ T cells had more expanded clones than CD4+ T cells on average. Which antigens the clonally expanded peripheral T cells were specific for was not determined. In the 0.1-3.0 mg/kg groups, partial responders were among the patients with the lowest normalized peripheral clonal expansion, particularly in CD8+ T cells. Low levels of normalized T-cell clonal expansion were also seen in some patients who did not respond. Clonal expansion of both CD4+ and CD8+ blood T cells was observed from baseline to week 6 at doses 0.1 to 3.0 mg/kg.

Genomic DNA was isolated from the sorted cells so that the TCRbeta CDR3 region could be sequenced. TCRbeta CDR3 regions were sequenced using the immunoSEQ Assay. The source is immuneACCESS, and TCRdb retained only in-frame sequences with V and J called. Part of the clones is not carried over; for the studies checked, unresolved V genes explain less than half of this, and the remainder is unexplained. This sample holds 62,000 or so clones; roughly 81% were observed only once. The ten largest clones add up to more than 8% of the sample. Trimming leaves V shorter by 4 bases and J shorter by 6 bases, with the junction holding 3 bases beyond the gene matches. From the cysteine up to the phenylalanine, the CDR3 has a length of 14 residues. Of all the DNA, just the CDR3 is kept, 42 bases in frame from base 1. For CDR1 and CDR2, the germline V gene lists MNHEY and SVGAGI. With respect to this clone: What this receptor recognizes is not known. Nothing much larger sits one base from this clone, and base qualities are not available.

The sample was CD4+ or CD8+ T cells sorted from blood, taken in a trial of the OX40 agonist ivuxolimab. The source is an adult with an advanced solid tumor such as melanoma, head and neck, liver or kidney cancer. The chain is encoded by TRBV6-5 joined to TRBJ1-6; TRBD1 matches 7 bases in the middle. The CDR3 protein is CASSWGQINSPLHF. The nucleotide sequence reads TGTGCCAGCAGTTGGGGACAGATTAATTCACCCCTCCACTTT.